The text below deals with one T cell receptor (beta chain). As processed by the authors: Nucleated cell number was recorded as an estimate derived from reference gene primer amplification. Assay: immunoSEQ multiplex PCR; the TCRdb copy retains only in-frame clones and omits some. V, J and clone size are those of that table, while D and trimming were read from the DNA. The sample lists roughly 70,000 clones; around three quarters were seen once. The entry originates in a study of blood T cell repertoires in COVID-19. For the study at large: Sites across the United States, Italy and Spain contributed samples from acute and convalescent COVID-19. T cells, B-cell-depleted T cells, or PBMCs provided the cDNA or gDNA that served as material.

Between the trimmed V and J ends, which lost 6 bases and 5 bases, there was a span of 16 bases. CDR3 length: 14 residues. CDR1 is KGHSH, CDR2 LQKENI, per germline. This TCR came from a human donor in a cohort sampled during active COVID-19. This rearrangement joins TRBV18 to TRBJ2-5; D gene uncertain. The specimen sequenced was peripheral blood. In DNA, the CDR3 is TGTGCCAGCTCCCTACAGATGGCCCAGGAGACCCAGTACTTC. Protein product: CASSLQMAQETQYF.